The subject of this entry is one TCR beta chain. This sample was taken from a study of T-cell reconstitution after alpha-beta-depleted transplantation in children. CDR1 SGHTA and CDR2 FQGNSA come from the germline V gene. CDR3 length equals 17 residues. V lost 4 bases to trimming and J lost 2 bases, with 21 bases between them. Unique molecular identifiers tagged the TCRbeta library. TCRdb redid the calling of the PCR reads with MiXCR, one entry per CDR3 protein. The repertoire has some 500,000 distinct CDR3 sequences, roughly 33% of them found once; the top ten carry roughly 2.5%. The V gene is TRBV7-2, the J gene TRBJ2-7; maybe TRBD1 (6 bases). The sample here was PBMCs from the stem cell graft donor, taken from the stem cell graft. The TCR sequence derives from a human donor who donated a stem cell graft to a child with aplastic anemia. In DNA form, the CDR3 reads TGTGCCAGCAGCTCTCCTGCCAGGGGCCCGATGACCTACGAGCAGTACTTC. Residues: CASSSPARGPMTYEQYF.